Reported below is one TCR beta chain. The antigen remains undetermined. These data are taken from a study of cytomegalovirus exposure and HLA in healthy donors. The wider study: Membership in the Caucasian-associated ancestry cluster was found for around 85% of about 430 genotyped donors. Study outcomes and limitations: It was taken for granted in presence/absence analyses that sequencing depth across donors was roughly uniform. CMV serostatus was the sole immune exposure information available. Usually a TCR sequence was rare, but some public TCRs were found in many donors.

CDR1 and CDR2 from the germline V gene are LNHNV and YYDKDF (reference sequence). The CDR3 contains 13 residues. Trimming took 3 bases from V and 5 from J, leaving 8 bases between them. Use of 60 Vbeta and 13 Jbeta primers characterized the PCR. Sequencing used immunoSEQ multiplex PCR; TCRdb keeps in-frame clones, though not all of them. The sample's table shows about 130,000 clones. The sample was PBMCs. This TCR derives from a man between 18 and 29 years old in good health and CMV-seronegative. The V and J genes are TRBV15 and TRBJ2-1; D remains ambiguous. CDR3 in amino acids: CATSRGTNNEQFF. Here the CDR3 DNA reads TGTGCCACCAGCAGGGGTACTAACAATGAGCAGTTCTTC.